This TCR beta chain is drawn from a study of blood T cells in healthy people across ages. General study findings and limits: Roughly linearly, TCR beta diversity per million T cells fell as age increased. Since the PBMCs were unsorted, naive and antigen-experienced cells could not be conclusively compared.

There are a few counts of this clonotype. Its antigen is not known. V shed 4 bases and J 2 bases; nucleotides not matched to a gene: 4. Germline V gene data show CDR1 as LGHNA and CDR2 as YSLEER. This CDR3 is built from 14 residues. Together with a sample-barcoded 5' primer, a J-beta primer mix was included in a second PCR lasting about 7 to 11 cycles. The yield of each sample was at least 2.5 million CDR3-containing paired-end reads. MiXCR, applied by TCRdb to the 5' RACE reads, yields one record per CDR3 protein. The sample lists about 900,000 distinct CDR3 sequences; less than 80% were seen once. The rearrangement joins TRBV4-3 to TRBJ2-5, with TRBD2 identical over 7 bases. The clonotype originates from a man aged 25 to 45 in good health. Sample: blood. The CDR3 region is CASSRLGGQETQYF. The CDR3 DNA reads TGCGCCAGCAGCCGTCTGGGGGGGCAAGAGACCCAGTACTTC.